This entry concerns a single T cell receptor (beta chain). Stated treatment: some 20 received Ad26.COV2.S at low or high dose, single or two shots; 5 received placebo; per-sample allocation not given. Collection of the samples took place on day 63 after the first injection of vaccine or placebo. Per the germline V gene, CDR1 is MNHNY and CDR2 is SVGAGI (reference sequence). The CDR3 runs to 15 residues. Trimming took off 5 bases at V and 14 bases at J, with 22 bases between the two ends. The sample originates from a study of Ad26.COV2.S vaccination and SARS-CoV-2 variants. Only in-frame clones appear in the TCRdb table, and some are missing; sequencing was by immunoSEQ multiplex PCR. The sample holds around 450,000 clones; roughly nine tenths are singletons and the top ten take 2.5% to 3%.

The receptor was derived from a person aged 18-65 years who received the Ad26.COV2.S COVID-19 vaccine or a placebo. The starting material was peripheral blood, obtained in a trial of Ad26.COV2.S vaccine versus placebo. The chain is built from TRBV6-6 and TRBJ1-6; D remains unclear. The CDR3 DNA reads TGTGCCAGCAGTGGTACTGGGGTTCCCCAAGGGACCCTCCACTTT. It yields the protein CASSGTGVPQGTLHF.